The clone carrying this T cell receptor beta chain has more than one count but fewer than ten. This CDR3 is also generated by other DNA sequences in the sample. This entry is derived from a study of blood T cell repertoires in COVID-19. Study-wide context: Samples of COVID-19 (acute and convalescent) were obtained from the United States, Italy and Spain. T cells, B-cell-depleted T cells, or PBMCs supplied cDNA or gDNA.

Germline loops: CDR1 KGHSH, CDR2 LQKENI. The CDR3 is made up of 15 amino acids. With 3 bases removed from V and 1 base from J, the gap between germline ends came to 7 bases. Under the authors' procedure: Reference gene primer amplification yielded estimated nucleated cell counts. The table came from immunoSEQ multiplex PCR; TCRdb's copy has only in-frame clones and leaves some out. V and J calls and clone size are given by that table; D and trimming were obtained from the DNA. The data show approximately 250,000 clones, less than 90% seen once. The TCR originated in a man between 60 and 75 years old with acute or convalescent COVID-19. This sequence joins TRBV18 and TRBJ2-6, with D tentatively TRBD1 (5 bases). Source material: peripheral blood. CDR3 sequence reads: CASSPPGSGANVLTF. CDR3 nucleotide sequence: TGTGCCAGCTCACCCCCAGGGTCTGGGGCCAACGTCCTGACTTTC.